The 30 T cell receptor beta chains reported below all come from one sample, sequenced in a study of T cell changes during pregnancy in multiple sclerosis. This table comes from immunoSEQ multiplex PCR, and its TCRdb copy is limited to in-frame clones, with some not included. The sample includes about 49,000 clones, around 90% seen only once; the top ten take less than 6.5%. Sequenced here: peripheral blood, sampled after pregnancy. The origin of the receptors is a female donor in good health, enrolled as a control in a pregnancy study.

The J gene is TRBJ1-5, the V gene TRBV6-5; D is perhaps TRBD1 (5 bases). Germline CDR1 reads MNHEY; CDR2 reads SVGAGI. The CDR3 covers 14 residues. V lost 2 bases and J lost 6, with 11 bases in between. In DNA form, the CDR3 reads TGTGCCAGCAGTTACGAGGGGAGGGGTCAGCCCCAGCATTTT. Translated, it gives CASSYEGRGQPQHF.

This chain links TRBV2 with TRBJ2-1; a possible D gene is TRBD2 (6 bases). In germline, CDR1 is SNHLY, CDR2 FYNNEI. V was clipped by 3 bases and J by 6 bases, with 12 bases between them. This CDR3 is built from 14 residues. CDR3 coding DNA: TGTGCCAGCAGTGAGGCGGGAACGGTCAATGAGCAGTTCTTC. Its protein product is CASSEAGTVNEQFF.

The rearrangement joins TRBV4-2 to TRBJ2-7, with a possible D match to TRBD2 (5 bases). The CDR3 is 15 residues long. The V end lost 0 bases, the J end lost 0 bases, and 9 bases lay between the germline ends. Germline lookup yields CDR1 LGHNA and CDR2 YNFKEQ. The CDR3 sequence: CASSQDYRGSYEQYF. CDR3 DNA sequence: TGTGCCAGCAGCCAAGATTACCGGGGCTCCTACGAGCAGTACTTC.

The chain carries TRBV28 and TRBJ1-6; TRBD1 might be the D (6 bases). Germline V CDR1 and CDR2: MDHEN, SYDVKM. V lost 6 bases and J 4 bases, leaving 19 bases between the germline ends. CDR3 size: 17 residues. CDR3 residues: CASSSTQGQKYNSPLHF. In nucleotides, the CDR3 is TGTGCCAGCAGCTCTACCCAAGGACAGAAGTATAATTCACCCCTCCACTTT.

DNA of the CDR3: TGTGCCAGCAGTGAACAGATCTCTGGAAACACCATATATTTT. This codes for CASSEQISGNTIYF. The chain carries TRBV6-1 and TRBJ1-3; D unresolved. CDR1 is MNHNS and CDR2 is SASEGT in the germline V gene. Trimming removed 2 bases from V and 0 bases from J, with 5 bases in between. The CDR3 has 14 residues.

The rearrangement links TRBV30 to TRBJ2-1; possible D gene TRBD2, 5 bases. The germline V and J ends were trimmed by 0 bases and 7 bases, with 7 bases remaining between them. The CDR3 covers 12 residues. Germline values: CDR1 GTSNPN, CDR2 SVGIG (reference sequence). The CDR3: CAWSVLGNEQFF. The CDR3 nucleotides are TGTGCCTGGAGTGTACTAGGGAATGAGCAGTTCTTC. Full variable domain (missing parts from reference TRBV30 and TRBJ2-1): SQTIHQWPATLVQPVGSPLSLECTVEGTSNPNLYWYRQAAGRGLQLLFYSVGIGQISSEVPQNLSASRPQDRQFILSSKKLLLSDSGFYLCAWSVLGNEQFFGPGTRLTVL.

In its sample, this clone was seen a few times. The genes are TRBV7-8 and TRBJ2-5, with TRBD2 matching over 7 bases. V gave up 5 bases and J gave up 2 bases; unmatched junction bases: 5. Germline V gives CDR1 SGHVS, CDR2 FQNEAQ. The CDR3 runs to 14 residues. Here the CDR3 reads CASSLSGFQETQYF. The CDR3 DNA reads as TGTGCCAGCAGCCTTAGCGGGTTTCAAGAGACCCAGTACTTC. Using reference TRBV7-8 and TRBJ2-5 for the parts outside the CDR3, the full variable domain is GAGVSQSPRYKVAKRGQDVALRCDPISGHVSLFWYQQALGQGPEFLTYFQNEAQLDKSGLPSDRFFAERPEGSVSTLKIQRTQQEDSAVYLCASSLSGFQETQYFGPGTRLLVL.

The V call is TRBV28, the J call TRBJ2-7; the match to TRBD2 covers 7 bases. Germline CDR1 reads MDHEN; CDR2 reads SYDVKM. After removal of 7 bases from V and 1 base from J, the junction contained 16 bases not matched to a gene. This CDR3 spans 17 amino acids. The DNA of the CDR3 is TGTGCCAGCAAGGCAGGGCTGCCAAGCGGGACTTCCTACGAGCAGTACTTC. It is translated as CASKAGLPSGTSYEQYF.

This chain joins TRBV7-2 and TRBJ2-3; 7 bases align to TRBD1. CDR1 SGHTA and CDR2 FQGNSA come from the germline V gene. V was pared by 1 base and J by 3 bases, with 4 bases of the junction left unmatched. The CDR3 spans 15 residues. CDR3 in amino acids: CASSLEQGWTDTQYF. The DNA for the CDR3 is TGTGCCAGCAGCTTAGAACAGGGGTGGACAGATACGCAGTATTTT.

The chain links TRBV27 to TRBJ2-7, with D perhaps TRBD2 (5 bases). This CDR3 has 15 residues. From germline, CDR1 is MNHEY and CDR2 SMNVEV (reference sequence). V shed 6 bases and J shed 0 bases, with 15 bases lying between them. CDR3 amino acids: CASRPGRASSYEQYF. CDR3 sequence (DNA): TGTGCCAGCAGACCTGGGCGGGCCAGCTCCTACGAGCAGTACTTC.

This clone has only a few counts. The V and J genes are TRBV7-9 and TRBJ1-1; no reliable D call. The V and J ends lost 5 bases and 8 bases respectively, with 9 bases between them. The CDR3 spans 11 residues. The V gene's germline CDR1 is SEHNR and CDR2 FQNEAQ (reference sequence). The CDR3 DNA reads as TGTGCCAGCAGCCGCCTAATGGAAGCTTTCTTT. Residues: CASSRLMEAFF.

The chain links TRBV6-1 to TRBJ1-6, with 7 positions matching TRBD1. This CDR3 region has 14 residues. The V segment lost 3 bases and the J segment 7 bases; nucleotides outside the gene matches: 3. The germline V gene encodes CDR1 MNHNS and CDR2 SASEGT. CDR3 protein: CASSERQGNSPLHF. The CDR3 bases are TGTGCCAGCAGTGAGAGACAGGGAAATTCACCCCTCCACTTT.

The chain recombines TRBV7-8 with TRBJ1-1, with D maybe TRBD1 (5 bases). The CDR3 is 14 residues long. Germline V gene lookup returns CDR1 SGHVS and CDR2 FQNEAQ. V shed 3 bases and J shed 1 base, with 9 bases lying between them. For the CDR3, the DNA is TGTGCCAGCAGCTTCCCGGGGGGGAACACTGAAGCTTTCTTT. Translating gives CASSFPGGNTEAFF.

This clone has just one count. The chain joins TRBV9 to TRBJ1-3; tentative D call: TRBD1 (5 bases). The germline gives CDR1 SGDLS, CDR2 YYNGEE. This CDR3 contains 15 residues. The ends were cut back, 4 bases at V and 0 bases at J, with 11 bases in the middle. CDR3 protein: CASSPGGHSGNTIYF. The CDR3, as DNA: TGTGCCAGCAGCCCGGGGGGTCACTCTGGAAACACCATATATTTT.

The CDR3 DNA reads TGTGCCAGTAGTATACTCCGGCGTAATTCCGACAGGGCCAAAACTGAAGCTTTCTTT. Amino acid sequence: CASSILRRNSDRAKTEAFF. The chain links TRBV19 to TRBJ1-1; TRBD1 aligns across 7 bases. J was trimmed by 5 bases and V by 2 bases; bases with no gene match: 20. Germline V gene lookup returns CDR1 LNHDA and CDR2 SQIVND (reference sequence). The CDR3 length is 19 residues.

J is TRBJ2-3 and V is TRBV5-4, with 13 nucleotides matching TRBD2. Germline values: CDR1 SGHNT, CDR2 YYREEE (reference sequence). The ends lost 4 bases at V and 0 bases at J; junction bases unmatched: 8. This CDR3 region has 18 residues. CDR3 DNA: TGTGCCAGCAGCGGTACTAGCGGGGGGGCGATTAGCACAGATACGCAGTATTTT. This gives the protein CASSGTSGGAISTDTQYF.

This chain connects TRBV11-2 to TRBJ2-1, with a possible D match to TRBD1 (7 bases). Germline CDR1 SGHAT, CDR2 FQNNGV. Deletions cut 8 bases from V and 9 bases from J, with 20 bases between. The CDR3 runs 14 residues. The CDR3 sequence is CASGTQGGRGEQFF. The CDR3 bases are TGTGCCAGCGGCACTCAGGGGGGTAGAGGTGAGCAGTTCTTC.

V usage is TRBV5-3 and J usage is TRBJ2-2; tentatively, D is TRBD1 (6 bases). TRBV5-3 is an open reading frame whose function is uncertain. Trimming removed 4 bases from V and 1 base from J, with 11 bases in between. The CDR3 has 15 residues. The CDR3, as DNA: TGTGCCAGAAGCCTCCAGGGACAGAACACCGGGGAGCTGTTTTTT. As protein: CARSLQGQNTGELFF.

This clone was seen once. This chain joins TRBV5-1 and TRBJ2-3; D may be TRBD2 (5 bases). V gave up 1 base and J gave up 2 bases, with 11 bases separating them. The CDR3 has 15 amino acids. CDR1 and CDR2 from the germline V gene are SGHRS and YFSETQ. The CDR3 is CASSLRPGTTDTQYF. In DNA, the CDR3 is TGCGCCAGCAGCTTGCGTCCGGGAACCACAGATACGCAGTATTTT.

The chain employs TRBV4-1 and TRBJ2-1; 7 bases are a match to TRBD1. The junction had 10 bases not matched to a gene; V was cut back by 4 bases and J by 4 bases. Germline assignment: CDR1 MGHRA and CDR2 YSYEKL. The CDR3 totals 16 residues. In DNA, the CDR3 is TGCGCCAGCAGCCTCGAACCGGACAGGAATTACAATGAGCAGTTCTTC. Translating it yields CASSLEPDRNYNEQFF.

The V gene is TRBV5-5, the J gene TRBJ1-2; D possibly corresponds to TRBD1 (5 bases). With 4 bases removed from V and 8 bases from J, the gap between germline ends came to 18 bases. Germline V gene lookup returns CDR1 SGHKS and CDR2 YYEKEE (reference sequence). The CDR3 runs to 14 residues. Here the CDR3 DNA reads TGTGCCAGCAGCCGTACGGGGTCCGGGGGGGGCTACACCTTC. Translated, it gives CASSRTGSGGGYTF.

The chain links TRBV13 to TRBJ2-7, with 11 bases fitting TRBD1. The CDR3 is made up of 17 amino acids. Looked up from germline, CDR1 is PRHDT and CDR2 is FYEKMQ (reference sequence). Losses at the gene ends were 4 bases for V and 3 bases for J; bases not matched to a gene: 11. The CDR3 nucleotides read TGTGCCAGCAGCTCACAGGGACAGGGGGATTTCGTCTACGAGCAGTACTTC. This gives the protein CASSSQGQGDFVYEQYF. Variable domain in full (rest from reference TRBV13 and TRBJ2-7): AAGVIQSPRHLIKEKRETATLKCYPIPRHDTVYWYQQGPGQDPQFLISFYEKMQSDKGSIPDRFSAQQFSDYHSELNMSSLELGDSALYFCASSSQGQGDFVYEQYFGPGTRLTVT.

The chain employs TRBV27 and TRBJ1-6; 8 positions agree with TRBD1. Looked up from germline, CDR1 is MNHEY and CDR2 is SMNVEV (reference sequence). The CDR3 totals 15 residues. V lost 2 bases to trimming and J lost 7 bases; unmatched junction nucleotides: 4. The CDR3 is CASSLDRGQNSPLHF. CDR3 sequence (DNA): TGTGCCAGCAGTTTAGACAGGGGCCAGAATTCACCCCTCCACTTT.

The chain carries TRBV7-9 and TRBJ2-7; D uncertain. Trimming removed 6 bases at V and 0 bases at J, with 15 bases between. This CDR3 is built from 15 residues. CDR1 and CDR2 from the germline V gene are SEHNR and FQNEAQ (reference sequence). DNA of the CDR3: TGTGCCAGCAGGCCCCCAGCGTACCACTCCTACGAGCAGTACTTC. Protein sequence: CASRPPAYHSYEQYF.

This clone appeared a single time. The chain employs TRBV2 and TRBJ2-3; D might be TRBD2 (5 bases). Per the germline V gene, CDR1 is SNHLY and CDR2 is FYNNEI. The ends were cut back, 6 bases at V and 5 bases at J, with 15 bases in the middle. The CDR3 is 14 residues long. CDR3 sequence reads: CASRRAPPEDTQYF. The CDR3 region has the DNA TGTGCCAGCAGGAGGGCTCCACCGGAAGATACGCAGTATTTT.

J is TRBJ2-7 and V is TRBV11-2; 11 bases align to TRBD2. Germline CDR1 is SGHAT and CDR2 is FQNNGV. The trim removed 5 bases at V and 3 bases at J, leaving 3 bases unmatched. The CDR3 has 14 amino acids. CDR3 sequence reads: CASSKGLADYEQYF. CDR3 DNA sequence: TGTGCCAGCAGCAAGGGACTAGCGGACTACGAGCAGTACTTC.

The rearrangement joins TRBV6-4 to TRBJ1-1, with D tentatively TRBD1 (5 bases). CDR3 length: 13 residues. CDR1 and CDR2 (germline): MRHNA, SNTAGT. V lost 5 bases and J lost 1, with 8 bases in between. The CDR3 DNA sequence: TGTGCCAGCAGTAAACAGGAGAACACTGAAGCTTTCTTT. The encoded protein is CASSKQENTEAFF.

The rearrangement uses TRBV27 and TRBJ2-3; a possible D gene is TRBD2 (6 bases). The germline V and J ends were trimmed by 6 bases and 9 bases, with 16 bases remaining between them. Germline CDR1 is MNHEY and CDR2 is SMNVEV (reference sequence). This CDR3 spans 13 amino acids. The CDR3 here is CASSGTWDFTQYF. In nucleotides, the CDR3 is TGTGCCAGCAGCGGGACTTGGGACTTCACGCAGTATTTT.

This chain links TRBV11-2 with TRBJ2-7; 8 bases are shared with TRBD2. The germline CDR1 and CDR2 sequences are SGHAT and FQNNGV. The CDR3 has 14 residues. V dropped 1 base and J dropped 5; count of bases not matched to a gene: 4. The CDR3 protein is CASSLAGGPNEQYF. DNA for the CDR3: TGTGCCAGCAGCTTAGCGGGAGGGCCCAACGAGCAGTACTTC.

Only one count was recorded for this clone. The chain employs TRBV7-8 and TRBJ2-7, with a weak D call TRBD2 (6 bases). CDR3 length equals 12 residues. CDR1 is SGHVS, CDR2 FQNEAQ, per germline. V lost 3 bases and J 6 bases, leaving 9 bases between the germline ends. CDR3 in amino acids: CASSFRGFEQYF. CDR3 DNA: TGTGCCAGCAGCTTTCGGGGGTTCGAGCAGTACTTC.